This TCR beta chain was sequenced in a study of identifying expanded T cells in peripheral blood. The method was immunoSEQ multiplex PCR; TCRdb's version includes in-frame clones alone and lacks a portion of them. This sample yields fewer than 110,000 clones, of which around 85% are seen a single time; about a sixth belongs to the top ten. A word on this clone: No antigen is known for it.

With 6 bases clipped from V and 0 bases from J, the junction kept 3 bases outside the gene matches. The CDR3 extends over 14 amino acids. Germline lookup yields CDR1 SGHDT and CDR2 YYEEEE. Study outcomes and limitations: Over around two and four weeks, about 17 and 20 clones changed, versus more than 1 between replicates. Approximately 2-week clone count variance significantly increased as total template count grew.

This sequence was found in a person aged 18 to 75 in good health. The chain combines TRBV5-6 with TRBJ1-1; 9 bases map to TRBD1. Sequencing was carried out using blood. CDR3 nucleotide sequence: TGTGCCAGCATCACAGGGGGCATGAACACTGAAGCTTTCTTT. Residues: CASITGGMNTEAFF.